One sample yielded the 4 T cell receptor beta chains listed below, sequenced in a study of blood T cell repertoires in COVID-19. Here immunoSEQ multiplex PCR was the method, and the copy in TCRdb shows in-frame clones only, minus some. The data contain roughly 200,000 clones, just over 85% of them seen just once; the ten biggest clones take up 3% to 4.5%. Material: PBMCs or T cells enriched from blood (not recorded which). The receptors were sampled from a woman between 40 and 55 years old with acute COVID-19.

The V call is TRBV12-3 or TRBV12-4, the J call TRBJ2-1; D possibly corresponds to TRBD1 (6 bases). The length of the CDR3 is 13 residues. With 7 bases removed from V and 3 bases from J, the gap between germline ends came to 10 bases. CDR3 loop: CASTTGIYNEQFF. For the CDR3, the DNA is TGTGCCAGCACCACAGGGATCTACAATGAGCAGTTCTTC.

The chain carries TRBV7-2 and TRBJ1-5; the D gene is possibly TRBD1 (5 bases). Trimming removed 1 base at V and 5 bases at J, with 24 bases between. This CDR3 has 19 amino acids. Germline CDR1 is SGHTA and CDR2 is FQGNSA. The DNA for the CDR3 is TGTGCCAGCAGCTTAGTTCCCTACCAAGACAGAGGTGAAGATCAGCCCCAGCATTTT. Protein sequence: CASSLVPYQDRGEDQPQHF.

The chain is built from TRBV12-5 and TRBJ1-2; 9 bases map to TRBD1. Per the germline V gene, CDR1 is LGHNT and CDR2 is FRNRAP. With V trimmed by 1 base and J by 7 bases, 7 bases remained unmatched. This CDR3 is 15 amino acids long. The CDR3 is CASGLGAGQGRGYTF. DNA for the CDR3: TGTGCTAGTGGTTTGGGGGCGGGACAGGGTCGTGGCTACACCTTC.

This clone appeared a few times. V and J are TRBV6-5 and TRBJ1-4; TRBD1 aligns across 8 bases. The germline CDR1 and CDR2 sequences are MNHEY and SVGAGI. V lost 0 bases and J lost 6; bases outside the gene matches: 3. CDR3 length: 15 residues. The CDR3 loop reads CASSYSPQGDEKLFF. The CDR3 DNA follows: TGTGCCAGCAGTTACTCGCCACAGGGGGATGAAAAACTGTTTTTT.